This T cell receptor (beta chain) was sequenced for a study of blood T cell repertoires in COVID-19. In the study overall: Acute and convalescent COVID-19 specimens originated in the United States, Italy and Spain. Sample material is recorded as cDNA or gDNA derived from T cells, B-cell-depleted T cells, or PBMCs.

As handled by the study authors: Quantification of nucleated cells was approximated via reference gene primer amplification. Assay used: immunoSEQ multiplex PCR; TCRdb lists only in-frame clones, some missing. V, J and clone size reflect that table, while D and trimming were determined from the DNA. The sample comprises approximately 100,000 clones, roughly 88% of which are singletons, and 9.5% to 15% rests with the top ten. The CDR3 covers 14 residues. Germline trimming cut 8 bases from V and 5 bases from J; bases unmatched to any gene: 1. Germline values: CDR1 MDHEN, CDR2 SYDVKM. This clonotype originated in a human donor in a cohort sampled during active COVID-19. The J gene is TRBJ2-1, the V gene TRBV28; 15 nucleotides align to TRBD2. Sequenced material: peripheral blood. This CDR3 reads CASGLAGGHNEQFF. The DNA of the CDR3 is TGTGCCAGCGGACTAGCGGGAGGGCACAATGAGCAGTTCTTC.